Presented here are 6 T cell receptor beta chains from one specimen sequenced in a study of cytomegalovirus exposure and HLA in healthy donors. Measured with immunoSEQ multiplex PCR; TCRdb has only the in-frame clones, and not every one. The sample lists about 330,000 clones; approximately 86% were seen once. Sequencing was done on a sample of PBMCs. These receptors came from a woman between 25 and 40 years old in good health and CMV-seropositive.

This clone was seen once. The gene calls are TRBV6-5 and TRBJ1-4; possible D gene TRBD1, 5 bases. The ends were cut back, 6 bases at V and 14 bases at J, with 22 bases in the middle. This CDR3 contains 14 residues. The germline V gene encodes CDR1 MNHEY and CDR2 SVGAGI. CDR3 residues: CASRPRTPTEELFF. CDR3 sequence (DNA): TGTGCCAGCAGACCCCGGACACCCACGGAAGAGCTGTTTTTT.

This clone came up a few times. The V call is TRBV2, the J call TRBJ2-7; D is perhaps TRBD2 (6 bases). Germline V gene sequence: CDR1 SNHLY, CDR2 FYNNEI. The CDR3 loop spans 11 amino acids. With 8 bases removed from V and 5 bases from J, the gap between germline ends came to 10 bases. Here the CDR3 DNA reads TGTGCCAGCGAGGGGAGGAACGAGCAGTACTTC. Translated: CASEGRNEQYF.

The table lists this clone with a count of one. The chain's CDR3 is CASSSQGASYYEQYF. DNA of the CDR3: TGTGCCAGCAGTTCTCAGGGGGCATCGTACTACGAGCAGTACTTC. The chain recombines TRBV6-5 with TRBJ2-7; 8 bases fit TRBD1. This CDR3 comprises 15 residues. Trimming cost V 4 bases and J 3 bases; bases outside gene matches: 8. Germline CDR1 and CDR2: MNHEY and SVGAGI.

The chain is built from TRBV19 and TRBJ1-2; 11 nucleotides line up with TRBD1. The CDR3 length is 17 residues. The V gene end was trimmed by 4 bases and the J gene end by 0 bases; junction bases not matched to a gene: 7. Germline V lookup: CDR1 LNHDA, CDR2 SQIVND (reference sequence). DNA for the CDR3: TGTGCCAGTAGTACCCCGGACAGGGGGCGTGCTAACTATGGCTACACCTTC. Protein: CASSTPDRGRANYGYTF.

The gene calls are TRBV29-1 and TRBJ2-3; TRBD2 might be the D (6 bases). The germline V gene has CDR1 SQVTM and CDR2 ANQGSEA. Trimming took 7 bases from V and 4 from J, leaving 30 bases between them. The CDR3 is 18 residues long. The CDR3 region has the DNA TGCAGCGGCCGCGGGCTTGGGGGGTTAGCGATGCCCGCAGATACGCAGTATTTT. It yields the protein CSGRGLGGLAMPADTQYF.

The CDR3 DNA reads TGTGCCAGCAGCGTCGGGGGGGCCACCTACGAGCAGTACTTC. Its protein product is CASSVGGATYEQYF. V usage is TRBV9 and J usage is TRBJ2-7; TRBD2 aligns across 8 bases. This CDR3 spans 14 amino acids. CDR1 is SGDLS, CDR2 YYNGEE, per germline. Losses at the gene ends were 2 bases for V and 2 bases for J; bases not matched to a gene: 3.